These 21 T cell receptor beta chains share one sample of origin, sequenced in a study. TCRdb reprocessed the RT-PCR reads via MiXCR and lists one record per CDR3 protein. The table has about 700,000 distinct CDR3 sequences, more than 13% seen once; the top ten hold just over 3.5%. The specimen sequenced was memory CD4+ T cells from blood. Receptors were obtained from a female donor in good health, serving as a healthy control.

To note about this clonotype: At one end the junction does not follow the germline gene, possibly because of a read error. The CDR3 protein is CASSNAPGQGANNF. The CDR3 DNA reads as TGTGCCAGCAGTAACGCACCGGGACAGGGGGCGAATAACTTC. The chain has TRBV7-2 and TRBJ1-2, with TRBD1 matching over 12 bases. Germline V gives CDR1 SGHTA, CDR2 FQGNSA. CDR3 size: 14 residues.

The chain uses TRBV20-1 and TRBJ1-5; no clear D. CDR1 is DFQATT and CDR2 is SNEGSKA in the germline V gene (reference sequence). The CDR3 is 17 amino acids. Trimming cost V 6 bases and J 0 bases, with 21 bases left between them. The CDR3 bases are TGCAGTGCCAGCCCGGGAACATTGGTCTATAGCAATCAGCCCCAGCATTTT. As protein: CSASPGTLVYSNQPQHF.

The rearrangement uses TRBV7-2 and TRBJ2-2; D gene ambiguous. V was clipped by 1 base and J by 2 bases, with 8 bases between them. CDR1 SGHTA and CDR2 FQGNSA come from the germline V gene. The CDR3 is 15 amino acids. As DNA, the CDR3 is TGTGCCAGCAGCTTAGTAACGGTAAACACCGGGGAGCTGTTTTTT. This translates into CASSLVTVNTGELFF.

There are a few counts of this clonotype. In DNA form, the CDR3 reads TGTGCCAGCAATAAGTGGACAGGGCGGGCCGGGGAGCTGTTTTTT. This gives the protein CASNKWTGRAGELFF. This chain joins TRBV6-2 or TRBV6-3 and TRBJ2-2, with 8 bases that match TRBD1. Germline V gives CDR1 MNHEY, CDR2 SVGEGT. Unmatched junction bases numbered 10, after V lost 7 bases and J lost 6 bases. This CDR3 is built from 15 residues.

This clonotype was detected only a few times. The chain uses TRBV6-5 and TRBJ2-7; D is undetermined. Per germline, CDR1 MNHEY and CDR2 SVGAGI. The CDR3 is 14 amino acids. Trimming removed 0 bases from V and 5 bases from J, with 11 bases in between. CDR3 region: CASSYSLGINEQYF. CDR3 nucleotides: TGTGCCAGCAGTTACTCGTTGGGGATCAACGAGCAGTACTTC.

In this sample, this clonotype turned up many times. J is TRBJ1-2 and V is TRBV20-1; 9 nucleotides line up with TRBD1. CDR3 length: 13 residues. The germline V gene has CDR1 DFQATT and CDR2 SNEGSKA (reference sequence). The V gene end was trimmed by 3 bases and the J gene end by 7 bases; junction bases not matched to a gene: 6. DNA of the CDR3: TGCAGTGCTAGTACAGGGACAGGGAGTGGCTACACCTTC. Protein: CSASTGTGSGYTF.

The chain employs TRBV10-3 and TRBJ2-1, with 10 bases that match TRBD1. J lost 7 bases, V lost 4 bases, and 13 bases had no gene match. Looked up from germline, CDR1 is ENHRY and CDR2 is SYGVKD. The CDR3 has 17 residues. The CDR3 bases are TGTGCCATCAGTGTGACCGGGACAGGGGAGTTCTGGAATGAGCAGTTCTTC. Residues: CAISVTGTGEFWNEQFF.

The rearrangement links TRBV3-1 to TRBJ2-7, with TRBD2 matching 9 bases. V was pared by 4 bases and J by 0 bases, with 4 bases of the junction left unmatched. The CDR3 is made up of 15 amino acids. Germline V gene lookup returns CDR1 LGHDT and CDR2 YNNKEL (reference sequence). CDR3 nucleotide sequence: TGTGCCAGCAGCCCGCGGGGGGGTCTCTCCTACGAGCAGTACTTC. Protein: CASSPRGGLSYEQYF.

In this sample, this clonotype turned up many times. The rearrangement links TRBV7-3 to TRBJ1-1, with D tentatively TRBD1 (5 bases). The CDR3 covers 14 residues. Germline CDR1 SGHTA, CDR2 FQGTGA. The V gene lost 5 bases and the J gene lost 1 base, with 11 bases spanning the gap. As DNA, the CDR3 is TGTGCCAGCAGCCCAGGGATCTCGAACACTGAAGCTTTCTTT. The encoded protein is CASSPGISNTEAFF.

Points on this clonotype: A much larger clone is a single base away; this may be a read error. The chain links TRBV7-2 to TRBJ2-1; D call uncertain. This CDR3 region has 13 residues. Germline V gene lookup returns CDR1 SGHTA and CDR2 FQGNSA. V was clipped by 3 bases and J by 12 bases, with 15 bases between them. In DNA, the CDR3 is TGTGCCAGCAGCTTGTCGGTTTGGGATGGGCAGTTCTTC. Its translation is CASSLSVWDGQFF.

The chain links TRBV28 to TRBJ2-7, with D tentatively TRBD1 (6 bases). This CDR3 is 14 amino acids long. Trimming removed 1 base from V and 5 bases from J, with 12 bases in between. In germline, CDR1 is MDHEN, CDR2 SYDVKM. The CDR3 sequence is CASSLSQGSHEQYF. The CDR3 nucleotides are TGTGCCAGCAGTTTATCACAGGGCTCGCACGAGCAGTACTTC.

CDR3 coding DNA: TGCGCCAGCAGCTTGGCCGGGCTGGAAATGTTTGGCTACACCTTC. Translating gives CASSLAGLEMFGYTF. The V call is TRBV5-1, the J call TRBJ1-2; D gene uncertain. The CDR3 totals 15 residues. Germline assignment: CDR1 SGHRS and CDR2 YFSETQ. Trimming removed 0 bases from V and 7 bases from J, with 16 bases in between.

This rearrangement joins TRBV19 to TRBJ1-4; no clear D gene. The CDR3 runs 17 residues. V lost 7 bases to trimming and J lost 1 base, with 19 bases between them. The germline gives CDR1 LNHDA, CDR2 SQIVND (reference sequence). In nucleotides, the CDR3 is TGTGCCAGTACACGCGGGCAGTCGAAAGGAACTAATGAAAAACTGTTTTTT. Translating gives CASTRGQSKGTNEKLFF.

The V call is TRBV6-2 or TRBV6-3, the J call TRBJ2-7; D is unclear. The germline V and J ends were trimmed by 0 bases and 3 bases, with 12 bases remaining between them. The CDR3 totals 15 residues. In germline, CDR1 is MNHEY, CDR2 SVGEGT. Here the CDR3 DNA reads TGTGCCAGCAGTTACTCCATGGAAAGCATCTACGAGCAGTACTTC. Protein product: CASSYSMESIYEQYF.

In this sample, this clonotype turned up many times. The chain has TRBV4-1 and TRBJ1-1; 9 nucleotides line up with TRBD1. V shed 0 bases and J 0 bases; nucleotides not matched to a gene: 17. The CDR3 has 21 amino acids. Germline V CDR1 and CDR2: MGHRA, YSYEKL. The CDR3 region has the DNA TGCGCCAGCAGCCAAGAGATTGAGACAGGGGGGACCTTTGCTATGAACACTGAAGCTTTCTTT. Translating it yields CASSQEIETGGTFAMNTEAFF.

The V and J genes are TRBV6-6 and TRBJ2-4; D tentatively reads TRBD1 or TRBD2 (5 bases each). This CDR3 comprises 15 residues. The V gene's germline CDR1 is MNHNY and CDR2 SVGAGI (reference sequence). V was cut by 6 bases and J by 3 bases, with 15 bases left in between. The CDR3 region has the DNA TGTGCCAGCAGCCGGCAGGGAGTTGACAAAAACATTCAGTACTTC. Protein sequence: CASSRQGVDKNIQYF.

The sample holds many counts of this clonotype. The chain is built from TRBV5-1 and TRBJ2-3; 9 positions agree with TRBD1. The J segment lost 1 base and the V segment lost 4 bases, leaving 4 bases of the junction unmatched. This CDR3 comprises 15 residues. Germline-derived CDR1 and CDR2 are SGHRS and YFSETQ. CDR3 loop: CASSQQGARTDTQYF. The CDR3 DNA reads TGCGCCAGCAGCCAACAGGGGGCGCGCACAGATACGCAGTATTTT.

The chain joins TRBV9 to TRBJ1-4; 10 bases line up with TRBD1. V lost 4 bases and J lost 5; bases outside the gene matches: 14. CDR1 and CDR2 from the germline V gene are SGDLS and YYNGEE. The CDR3 loop spans 18 amino acids. CDR3: CASSPRFGQGVENEKLFF. The CDR3 nucleotides read TGTGCCAGCAGCCCCCGCTTCGGACAGGGGGTGGAAAATGAAAAACTGTTTTTT.

This chain uses TRBV6-6 with TRBJ1-1, with D hard to call. The CDR3 sequence is 15 residues long. V was trimmed by 3 bases and J by 6 bases, leaving 17 bases between them. Germline V lookup: CDR1 MNHNY, CDR2 SVGAGI (reference sequence). In DNA, the CDR3 is TGTGCCAGCAGTTATGGGCGGGGAAGTTGGGCTGAAGCTTTCTTT. Residues: CASSYGRGSWAEAFF.

This clonotype was detected ten times or more. This rearrangement joins TRBV4-1 to TRBJ2-4, with D tentatively TRBD1 (7 bases). V lost 1 base and J lost 10, with 14 bases in between. The CDR3 runs 14 residues. CDR1 is MGHRA and CDR2 is YSYEKL in the germline V gene. The CDR3, as DNA: TGCGCCAGCAGCCAAGCTTACGCAGGGGGGATTCAGTACTTC. It encodes CASSQAYAGGIQYF.

This clonotype showed up just a few times. The rearrangement links TRBV29-1 to TRBJ1-1, with D possibly being TRBD1 (6 bases). The CDR3 sequence is 13 residues long. The ends were cut back, 0 bases at V and 6 bases at J, with 11 bases in the middle. CDR1 and CDR2 from the germline V gene are SQVTM and ANQGSEA. CDR3 loop: CSVEEEGDSEAFF. The DNA of the CDR3 is TGCAGCGTTGAAGAAGAGGGGGATTCTGAAGCTTTCTTT. The complete variable domain, with remaining parts taken from reference TRBV29-1 and TRBJ1-1, reads SAVISQKPSRDICQRGTSLTIQCQVDSQVTMMFWYRQQPGQSLTLIATANQGSEATYESGFVIDKFPISRPNLTFSTLTVSNMSPEDSSIYLCSVEEEGDSEAFFGQGTRLTVV.